In this sample, the clone carrying this T cell receptor beta chain turned up once. This record comes from a study of cytomegalovirus exposure and HLA in healthy donors. Some clones are missing from TCRdb's copy, which holds only in-frame ones; the method was immunoSEQ multiplex PCR. This repertoire shows about 88,000 clones, approximately 84% found once; its top ten account for about an eighth. The CDR3 extends over 16 amino acids. Trimming cost V 6 bases and J 0 bases; bases outside gene matches: 8. Looked up from germline, CDR1 is ENHRY and CDR2 is SYGVKD. The TCR originated in a young woman in good health and CMV-seropositive. The chain employs TRBV10-3 and TRBJ1-3, with 7 bases fitting TRBD1. The sample comprised PBMCs. CDR3 loop: CAIRPNRDSSGNTIYF. For the CDR3, the DNA is TGTGCCATCAGGCCCAACCGGGACAGCTCTGGAAACACCATATATTTT.